Reported below is one T cell receptor beta chain. Antigen specificity is unknown. This sample stems from a study of human T cells and chemical hapten exposure. The overall study: Patients, chiefly female, had alopecia areata, totalis or universalis.

Time point: patch test 2, 6 weeks after DPC sensitization. Described treatment: therapeutic diphenylcyclopropenone sensitization with weekly scalp DPC. Sample donors consisted of patients with alopecia, aged 18 to 70 years, who were suitable for DPC. General observations from the study: Relative to controls, expanded TCRs formed significantly more large CDR3 similarity clusters. TCRs exceeding 1 in 1000 frequency stayed unchanged with DPC sensitization.

Via MiXCR, TCRdb re-called the RACE reads, giving one row per CDR3 protein. This sample carries some 350,000 distinct CDR3 sequences, 6% to 7% of them seen once, and the ten largest clones take around 5.6%. Between the trimmed V and J ends, which lost 4 bases and 2 bases, there was a span of 15 bases. Germline V CDR1 and CDR2: MDHEN, SYDVKM. This CDR3 comprises 15 residues. Sequenced material: whole blood, taken in connection with sensitization to the hapten diphenylcyclopropenone (DPC). The gene calls are TRBV28 and TRBJ2-7; D is tentatively TRBD1 or TRBD2 (5 bases each). The receptor comes from a woman aged 18-29 years with alopecia areata. Some clones in this sample may be carry-over from other donors' samples. The CDR3, as DNA: TGTGCCAGCAGTTCCCCGGGACGCAACACCTACGAGCAGTACTTC. This sequence encodes CASSSPGRNTYEQYF.